This T cell receptor beta chain was sequenced in a study of Ad26.COV2.S vaccination and SARS-CoV-2 variants. Study in general: Ad26.COV2.S given intramuscularly, once or twice 56 days apart. Study results and limitations: The study found similar non-spike TCR breadth in vaccine and placebo recipients. Spike-specific TCR breadth was greater after Ad26.COV2.S than placebo.

TCRdb keeps only in-frame clones here, not all; method: immunoSEQ multiplex PCR. The sample yields around 450,000 clones, roughly 89% seen once. On this clone: Antigen: not known.

Treatment indicated: 19 received Ad26.COV2.S at low or high dose, single or two shots; 5 received placebo; per-sample allocation not given. The samples date from day 63 after the first vaccine or placebo injection. The clonotype originates from a person aged 18 to 59 who received the Ad26.COV2.S COVID-19 vaccine or a placebo. This specimen consisted of peripheral blood, obtained in a trial of Ad26.COV2.S vaccine versus placebo.

The CDR3 sequence: CASSQQGTMRAEAFF. The CDR3 nucleotides are TGTGCCAGCAGCCAACAGGGAACCATGAGGGCTGAAGCTTTCTTT. The chain carries TRBV7-2 and TRBJ1-1, with a weak D call TRBD1 (6 bases). The germline V gene has CDR1 SGHTA and CDR2 FQGNSA. This CDR3 is 15 amino acids long. V was trimmed by 5 bases and J by 6 bases, leaving 19 bases between them.